This T cell receptor (beta chain) was found in a study of molecular identifiers for immune sequencing clone quantification. Bulk TCR libraries used previously described methods and listed TCR primers. TCRdb re-called the PCR reads through MiXCR, storing one row per CDR3 protein. Of more than 250,000 distinct CDR3 sequences detected, about a fifth appear once; the ten largest clones hold approximately 0.84%. Ten or more counts support this clonotype. Its antigen is currently unknown. The study, taken as a whole, reports: Detection of one spiked Jurkat cell's TCR RNA reportedly worked in one million naive cells. Clones above 20 RNA copies contained over 97% of effector molecules but under 1% of naive ones.

Germline assignment: CDR1 MNHEY and CDR2 SMNVEV (reference sequence). The CDR3 runs to 16 residues. After removal of 0 bases from V and 3 bases from J, the junction contained 6 bases not matched to a gene. The genes are TRBV27 and TRBJ2-3, with 7 bases lining up with TRBD1. Sequencing input: naive CD8+ T cells from blood, with Jurkat cell RNA spiked in. Subset given: FACS-sorted CD8+CD4-CCR7+CD45RA+ naive T cells. This clonotype originated in a human donor in good health. Some libraries in this study had Jurkat cell RNA spiked in. The DNA of the CDR3 is TGTGCCAGCAGTTTATCAGGGGGCCCACAGACAGATACGCAGTATTTT. Protein product: CASSLSGGPQTDTQYF.